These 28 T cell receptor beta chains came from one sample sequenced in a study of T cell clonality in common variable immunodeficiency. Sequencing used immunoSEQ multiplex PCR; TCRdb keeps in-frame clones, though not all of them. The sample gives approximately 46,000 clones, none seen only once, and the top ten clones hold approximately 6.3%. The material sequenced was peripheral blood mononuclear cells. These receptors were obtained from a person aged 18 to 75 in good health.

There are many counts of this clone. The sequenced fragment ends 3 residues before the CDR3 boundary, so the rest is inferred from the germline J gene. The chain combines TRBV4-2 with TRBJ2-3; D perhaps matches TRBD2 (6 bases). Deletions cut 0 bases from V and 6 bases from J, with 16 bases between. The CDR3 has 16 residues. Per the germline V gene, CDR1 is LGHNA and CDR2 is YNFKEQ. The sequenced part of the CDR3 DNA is TGTGCCAGCAGCCAAGAGCGAGCCCGGGGGACCGATACG. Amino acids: CASSQERARGTDT. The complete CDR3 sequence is CASSQERARGTDTQYF.

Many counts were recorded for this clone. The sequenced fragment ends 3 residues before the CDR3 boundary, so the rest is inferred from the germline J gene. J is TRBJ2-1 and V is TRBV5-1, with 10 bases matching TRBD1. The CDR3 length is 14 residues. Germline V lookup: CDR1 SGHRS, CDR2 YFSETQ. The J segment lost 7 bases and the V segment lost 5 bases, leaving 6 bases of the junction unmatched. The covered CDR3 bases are TGCGCCAGCAGTACCGGGACAGGGGTTAATGAG. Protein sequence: CASSTGTGVNE. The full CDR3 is CASSTGTGVNEQFF.

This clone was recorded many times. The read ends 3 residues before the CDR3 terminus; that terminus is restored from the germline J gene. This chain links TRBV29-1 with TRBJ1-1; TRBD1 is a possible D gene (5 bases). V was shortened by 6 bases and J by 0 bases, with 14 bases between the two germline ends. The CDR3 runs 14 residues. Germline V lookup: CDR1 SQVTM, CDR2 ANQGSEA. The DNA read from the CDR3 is TGCAGCGTCATCTCGGGGGTAGTGAACACTGAA. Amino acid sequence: CSVISGVVNTE. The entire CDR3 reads CSVISGVVNTEAFF.

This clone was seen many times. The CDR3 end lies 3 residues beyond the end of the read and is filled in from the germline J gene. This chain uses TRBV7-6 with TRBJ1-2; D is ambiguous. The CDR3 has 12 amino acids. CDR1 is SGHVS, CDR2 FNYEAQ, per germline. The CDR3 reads CASRGLDLGYTF. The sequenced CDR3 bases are TGTGCCAGCAGAGGGCTGGACTTGGGC.

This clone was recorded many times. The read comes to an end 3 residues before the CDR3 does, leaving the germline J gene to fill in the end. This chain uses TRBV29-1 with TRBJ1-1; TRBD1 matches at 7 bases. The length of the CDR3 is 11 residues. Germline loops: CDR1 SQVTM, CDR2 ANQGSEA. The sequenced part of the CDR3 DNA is TGCAGCGGGGGCCAGGGGGAAGTC. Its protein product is CSGGQGEV. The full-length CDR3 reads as CSGGQGEVAFF.

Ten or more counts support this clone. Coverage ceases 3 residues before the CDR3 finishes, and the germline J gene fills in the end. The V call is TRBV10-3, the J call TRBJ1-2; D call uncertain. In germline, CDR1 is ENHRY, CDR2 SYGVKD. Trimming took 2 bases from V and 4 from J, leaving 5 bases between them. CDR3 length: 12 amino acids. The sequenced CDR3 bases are TGTGCCATCAGTGAGATGCGCTATGGC. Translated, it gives CAISEMRYG. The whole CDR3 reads CAISEMRYGYTF.

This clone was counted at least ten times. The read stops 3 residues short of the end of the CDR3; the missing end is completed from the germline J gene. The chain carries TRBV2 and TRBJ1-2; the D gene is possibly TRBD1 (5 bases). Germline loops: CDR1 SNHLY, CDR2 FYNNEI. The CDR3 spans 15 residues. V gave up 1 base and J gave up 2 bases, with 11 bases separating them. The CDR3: CASSEGQNPNYGYTF. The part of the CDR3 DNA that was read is TGTGCCAGCAGTGAAGGACAGAATCCGAACTATGGC.

CDR3 loop: CASVDRPQRSYTF. The CDR3 bases that were read are TGTGCCAGCGTTGACAGGCCCCAGCGGAGC. The chain links TRBV7-9 to TRBJ1-2; maybe TRBD1 (6 bases). The CDR3 is cut off 3 residues early in the read; its end comes from the germline J gene. This CDR3 region has 13 residues. Germline CDR1 is SEHNR and CDR2 is FQNEAQ (reference sequence).

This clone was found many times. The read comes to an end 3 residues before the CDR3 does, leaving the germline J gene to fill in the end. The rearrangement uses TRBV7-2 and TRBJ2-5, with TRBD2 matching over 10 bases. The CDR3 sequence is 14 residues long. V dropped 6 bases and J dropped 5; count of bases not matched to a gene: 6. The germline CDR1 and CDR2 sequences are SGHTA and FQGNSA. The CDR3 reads CASRDSGGMETQYF. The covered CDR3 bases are TGTGCCAGCAGAGATAGCGGGGGGATGGAGACC. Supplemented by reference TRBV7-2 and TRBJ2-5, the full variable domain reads GAGVSQSPSNKVTEKGKDVELRCDPISGHTALYWYRQSLGQGLEFLIYFQGNSAPDKSGLPSDRFSAERTGGSVSTLTIQRTQQEDSAVYLCASRDSGGMETQYFGPGTRLLVL.

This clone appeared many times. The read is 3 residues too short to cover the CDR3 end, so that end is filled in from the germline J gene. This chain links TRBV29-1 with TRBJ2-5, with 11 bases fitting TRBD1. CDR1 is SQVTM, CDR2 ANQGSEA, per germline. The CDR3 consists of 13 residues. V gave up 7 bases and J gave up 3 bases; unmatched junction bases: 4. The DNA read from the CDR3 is TGCAGCGCAGGGGACAGGGGGAAAGAGACC. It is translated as CSAGDRGKET. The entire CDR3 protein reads CSAGDRGKETQYF.

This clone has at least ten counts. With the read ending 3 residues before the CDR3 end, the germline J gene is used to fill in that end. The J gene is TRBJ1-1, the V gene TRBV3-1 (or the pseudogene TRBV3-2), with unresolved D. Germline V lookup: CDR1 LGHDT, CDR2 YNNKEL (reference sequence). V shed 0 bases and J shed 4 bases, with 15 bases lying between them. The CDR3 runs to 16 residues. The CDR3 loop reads CASSQEDRGHGTEAFF. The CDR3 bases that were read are TGTGCCAGCAGCCAAGAGGATCGAGGGCACGGCACTGAA.

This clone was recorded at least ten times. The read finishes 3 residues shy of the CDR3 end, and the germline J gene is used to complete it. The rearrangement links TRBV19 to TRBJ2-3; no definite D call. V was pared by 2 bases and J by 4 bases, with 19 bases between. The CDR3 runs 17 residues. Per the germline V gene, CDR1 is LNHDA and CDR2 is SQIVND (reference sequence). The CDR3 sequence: CASSIRSRSDSPDTQYF. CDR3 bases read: TGTGCCAGTAGTATACGATCTCGGAGCGATAGTCCAGATACG.

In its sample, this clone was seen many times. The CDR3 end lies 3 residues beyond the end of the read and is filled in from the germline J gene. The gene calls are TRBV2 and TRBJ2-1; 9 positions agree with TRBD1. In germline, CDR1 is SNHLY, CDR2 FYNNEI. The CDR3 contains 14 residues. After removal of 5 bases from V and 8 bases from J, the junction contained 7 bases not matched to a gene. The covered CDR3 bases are TGTGCCAGCAGTTCACAGGGGGCTTGGGATGAG. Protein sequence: CASSSQGAWDE. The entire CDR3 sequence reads CASSSQGAWDEQFF.

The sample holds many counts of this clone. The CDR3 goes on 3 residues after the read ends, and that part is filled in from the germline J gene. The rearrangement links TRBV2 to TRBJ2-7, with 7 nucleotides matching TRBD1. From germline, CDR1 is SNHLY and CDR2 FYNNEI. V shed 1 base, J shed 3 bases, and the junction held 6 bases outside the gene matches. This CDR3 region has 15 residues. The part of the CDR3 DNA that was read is TGTGCCAGCAGTGAAGAGACAGGGAAGTTCTACGAG. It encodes CASSEETGKFYE. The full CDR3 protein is CASSEETGKFYEQYF.

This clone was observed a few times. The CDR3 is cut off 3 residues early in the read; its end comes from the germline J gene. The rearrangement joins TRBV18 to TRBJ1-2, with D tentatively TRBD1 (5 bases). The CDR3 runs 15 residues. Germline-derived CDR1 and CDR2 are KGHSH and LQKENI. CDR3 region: CASSPPGGERGTYTF. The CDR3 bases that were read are TGTGCCAGCTCACCACCGGGGGGTGAGCGGGGGACC.

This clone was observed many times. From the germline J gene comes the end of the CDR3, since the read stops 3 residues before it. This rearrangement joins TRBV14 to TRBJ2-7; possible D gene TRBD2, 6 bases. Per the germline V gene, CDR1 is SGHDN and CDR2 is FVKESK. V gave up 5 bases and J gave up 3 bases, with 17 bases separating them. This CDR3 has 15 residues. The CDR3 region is CASSSEGAGYYEQYF. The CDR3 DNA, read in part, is TGTGCCAGCAGCTCTGAGGGCGCGGGGTACTACGAG. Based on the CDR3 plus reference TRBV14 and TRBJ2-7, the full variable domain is EAGVTQFPSHSVIEKGQTVTLRCDPISGHDNLYWYRRVMGKEIKFLLHFVKESKQDESGMPNNRFLAERTGGTYSTLKVQPAELEDSGVYFCASSSEGAGYYEQYFGPGTRLTVT.

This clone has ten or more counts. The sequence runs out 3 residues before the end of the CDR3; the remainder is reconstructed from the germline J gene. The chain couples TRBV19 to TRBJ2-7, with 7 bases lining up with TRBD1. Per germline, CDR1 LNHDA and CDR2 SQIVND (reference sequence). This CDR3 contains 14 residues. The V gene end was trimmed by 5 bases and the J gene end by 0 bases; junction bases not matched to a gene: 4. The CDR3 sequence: CASSPGQDSYEQYF. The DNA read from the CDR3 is TGTGCCAGTAGTCCCGGACAGGACTCCTACGAG.

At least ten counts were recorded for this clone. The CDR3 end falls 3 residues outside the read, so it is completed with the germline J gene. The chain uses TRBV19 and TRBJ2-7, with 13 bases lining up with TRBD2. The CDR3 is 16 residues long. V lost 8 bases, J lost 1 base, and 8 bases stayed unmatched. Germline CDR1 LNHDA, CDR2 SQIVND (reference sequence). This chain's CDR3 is CASSGLAGDRSYEQYF. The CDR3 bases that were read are TGTGCCAGTTCTGGACTAGCGGGGGACCGATCCTACGAG.

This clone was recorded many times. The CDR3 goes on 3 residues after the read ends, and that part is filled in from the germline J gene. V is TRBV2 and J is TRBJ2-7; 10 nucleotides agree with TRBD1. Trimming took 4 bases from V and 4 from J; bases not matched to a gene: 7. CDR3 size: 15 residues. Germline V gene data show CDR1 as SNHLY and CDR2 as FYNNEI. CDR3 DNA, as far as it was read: TGTGCCAGCAGTGCACGACAGGGGGCAGTTTACGAG. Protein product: CASSARQGAVYE. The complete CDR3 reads CASSARQGAVYEQYF.

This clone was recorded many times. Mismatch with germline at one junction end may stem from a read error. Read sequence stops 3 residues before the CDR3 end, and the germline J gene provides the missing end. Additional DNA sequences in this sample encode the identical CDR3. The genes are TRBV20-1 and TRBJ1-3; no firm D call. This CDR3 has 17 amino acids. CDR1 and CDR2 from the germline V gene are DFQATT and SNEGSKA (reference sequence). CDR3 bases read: TGCAGTGCTAGAGGTTCCAAGGCAGGCACATATGGAAACACG. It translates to CSARGSKAGTYGNT. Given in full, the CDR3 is CSARGSKAGTYGNTIYF.

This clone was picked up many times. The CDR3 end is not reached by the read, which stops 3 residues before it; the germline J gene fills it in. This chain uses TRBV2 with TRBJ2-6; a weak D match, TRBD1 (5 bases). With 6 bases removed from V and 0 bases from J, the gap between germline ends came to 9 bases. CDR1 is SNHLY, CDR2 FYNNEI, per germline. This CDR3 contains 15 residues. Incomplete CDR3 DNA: TGTGCCAGCAGGACAGCCGGCTCTGGGGCCAACGTC. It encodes CASRTAGSGANV. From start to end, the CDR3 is CASRTAGSGANVLTF.

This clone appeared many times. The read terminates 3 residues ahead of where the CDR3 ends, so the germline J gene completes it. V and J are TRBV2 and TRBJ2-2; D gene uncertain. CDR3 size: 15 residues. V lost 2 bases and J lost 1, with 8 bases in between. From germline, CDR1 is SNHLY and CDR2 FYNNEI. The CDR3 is CASSEWARNTGELFF. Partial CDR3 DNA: TGTGCCAGCAGTGAATGGGCAAGGAACACCGGGGAG.

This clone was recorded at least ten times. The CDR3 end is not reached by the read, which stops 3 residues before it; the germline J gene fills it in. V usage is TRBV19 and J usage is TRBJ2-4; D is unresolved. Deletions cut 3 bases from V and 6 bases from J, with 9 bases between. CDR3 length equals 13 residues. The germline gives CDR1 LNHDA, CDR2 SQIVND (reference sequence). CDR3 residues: CASSILQTNIQYF. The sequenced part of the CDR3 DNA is TGTGCCAGTAGTATTTTACAGACAAACATT.

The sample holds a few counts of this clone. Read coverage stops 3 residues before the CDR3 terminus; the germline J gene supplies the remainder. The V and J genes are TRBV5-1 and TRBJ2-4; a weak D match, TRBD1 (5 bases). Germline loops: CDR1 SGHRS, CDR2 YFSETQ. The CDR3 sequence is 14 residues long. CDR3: CASSPAQGSYGQYF. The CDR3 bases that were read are TGCGCCAGCAGCCCGGCGCAGGGTTCCTATGGT.

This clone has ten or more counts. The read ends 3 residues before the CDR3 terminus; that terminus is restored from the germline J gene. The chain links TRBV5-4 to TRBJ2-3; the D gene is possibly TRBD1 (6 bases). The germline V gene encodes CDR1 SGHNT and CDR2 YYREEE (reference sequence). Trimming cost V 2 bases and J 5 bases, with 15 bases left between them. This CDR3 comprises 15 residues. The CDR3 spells CASSFLAGERDTQYF. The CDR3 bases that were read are TGTGCCAGCAGCTTCCTGGCAGGGGAGAGAGATACG.

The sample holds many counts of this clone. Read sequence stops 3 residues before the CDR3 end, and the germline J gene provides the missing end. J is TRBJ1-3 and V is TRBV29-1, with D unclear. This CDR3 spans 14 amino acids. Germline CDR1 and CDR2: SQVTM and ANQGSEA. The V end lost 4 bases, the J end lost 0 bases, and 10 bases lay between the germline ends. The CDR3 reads CSVVGSSSGNTIYF. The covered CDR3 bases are TGCAGCGTTGTTGGCTCAAGCTCTGGAAACACC.

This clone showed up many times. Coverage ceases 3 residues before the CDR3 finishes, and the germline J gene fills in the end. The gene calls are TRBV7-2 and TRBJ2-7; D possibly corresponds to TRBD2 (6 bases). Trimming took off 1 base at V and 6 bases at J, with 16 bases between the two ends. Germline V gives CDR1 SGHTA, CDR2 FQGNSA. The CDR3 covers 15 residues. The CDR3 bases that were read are TGTGCCAGCAGCTTAGGGGCTCTGACTAGTCTCGAG. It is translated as CASSLGALTSLE. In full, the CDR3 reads CASSLGALTSLEQYF.

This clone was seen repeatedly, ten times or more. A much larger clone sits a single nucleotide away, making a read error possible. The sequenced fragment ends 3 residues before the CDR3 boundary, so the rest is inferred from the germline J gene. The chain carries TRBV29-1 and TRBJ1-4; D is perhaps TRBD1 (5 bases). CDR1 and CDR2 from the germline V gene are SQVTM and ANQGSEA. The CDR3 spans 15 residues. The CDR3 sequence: CSVEGGSTGANVLFF. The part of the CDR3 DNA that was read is TGCAGCGTTGAAGGAGGCAGTACTGGGGCCAACGTA.